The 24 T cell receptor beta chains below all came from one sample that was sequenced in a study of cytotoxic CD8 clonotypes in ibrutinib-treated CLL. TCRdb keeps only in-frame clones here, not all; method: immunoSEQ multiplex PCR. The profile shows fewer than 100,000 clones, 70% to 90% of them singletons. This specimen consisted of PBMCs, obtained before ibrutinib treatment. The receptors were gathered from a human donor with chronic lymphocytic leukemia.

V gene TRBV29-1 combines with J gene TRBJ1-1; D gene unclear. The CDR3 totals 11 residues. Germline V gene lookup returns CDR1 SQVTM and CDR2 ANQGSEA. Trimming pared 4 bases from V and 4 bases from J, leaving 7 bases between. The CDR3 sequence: CSVAASTEAFF. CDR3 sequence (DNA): TGCAGCGTTGCTGCAAGCACTGAAGCTTTCTTT.

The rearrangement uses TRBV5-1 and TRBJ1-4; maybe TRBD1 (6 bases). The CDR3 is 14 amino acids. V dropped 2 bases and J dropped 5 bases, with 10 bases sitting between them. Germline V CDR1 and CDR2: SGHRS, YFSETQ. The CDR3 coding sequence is TGCGCCAGCAGCTTCGGGGGGGCAAATGAAAAACTGTTTTTT. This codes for CASSFGGANEKLFF.

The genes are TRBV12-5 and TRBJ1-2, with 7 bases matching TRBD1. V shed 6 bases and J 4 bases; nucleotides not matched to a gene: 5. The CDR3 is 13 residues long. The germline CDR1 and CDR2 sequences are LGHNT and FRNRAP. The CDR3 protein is CASGRDSLYGYTF. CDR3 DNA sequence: TGTGCTAGTGGACGGGACAGCCTCTATGGCTACACCTTC. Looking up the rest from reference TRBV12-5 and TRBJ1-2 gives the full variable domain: DARVTQTPRHKVTEMGQEVTMRCQPILGHNTVFWYRQTMMQGLELLAYFRNRAPLDDSGMPKDRFSAEMPDATLATLKIQPSEPRDSAVYFCASGRDSLYGYTFGSGTRLTVV.

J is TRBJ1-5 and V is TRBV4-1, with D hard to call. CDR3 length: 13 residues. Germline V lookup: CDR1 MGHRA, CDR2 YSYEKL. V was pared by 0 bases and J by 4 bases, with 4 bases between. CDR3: CASSQDLNQPQHF. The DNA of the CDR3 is TGCGCCAGCAGCCAAGATTTAAATCAGCCCCAGCATTTT.

The chain's CDR3 is CASSRAGALESTDTQYF. As DNA, the CDR3 is TGTGCCAGCAGCAGAGCGGGAGCCTTAGAAAGCACAGATACGCAGTATTTT. The chain is built from TRBV2 and TRBJ2-3, with 8 bases that match TRBD2. After removal of 6 bases from V and 0 bases from J, the junction contained 11 bases not matched to a gene. Per germline, CDR1 SNHLY and CDR2 FYNNEI. CDR3 length: 17 residues.

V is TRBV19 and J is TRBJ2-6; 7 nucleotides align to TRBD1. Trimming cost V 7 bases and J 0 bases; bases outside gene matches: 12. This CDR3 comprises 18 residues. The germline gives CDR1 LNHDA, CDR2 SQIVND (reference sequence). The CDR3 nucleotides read TGTGCCAGTACTCCGAGGACAGGACAACACTCTGGGGCCAACGTCCTGACTTTC. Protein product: CASTPRTGQHSGANVLTF.

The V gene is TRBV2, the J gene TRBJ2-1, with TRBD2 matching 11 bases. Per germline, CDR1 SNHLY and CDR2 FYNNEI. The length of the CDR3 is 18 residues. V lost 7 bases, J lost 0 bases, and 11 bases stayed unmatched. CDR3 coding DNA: TGTGCCAGCAAGGATTCTAGCGGGAGGTTGAGCTCCTACAATGAGCAGTTCTTC. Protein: CASKDSSGRLSSYNEQFF.

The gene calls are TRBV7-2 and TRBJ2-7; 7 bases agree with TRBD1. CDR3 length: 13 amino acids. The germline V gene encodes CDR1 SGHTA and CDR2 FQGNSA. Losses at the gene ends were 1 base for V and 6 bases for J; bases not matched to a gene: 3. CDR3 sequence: CASSLDRGSEQYF. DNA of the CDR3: TGTGCCAGCAGCTTAGACAGGGGTTCCGAGCAGTACTTC.

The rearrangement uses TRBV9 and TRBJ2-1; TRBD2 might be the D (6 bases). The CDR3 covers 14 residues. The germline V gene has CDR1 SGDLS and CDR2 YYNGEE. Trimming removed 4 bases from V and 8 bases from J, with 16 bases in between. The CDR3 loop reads CASSPRGTVDEQFF. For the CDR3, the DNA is TGTGCCAGCAGCCCCCGCGGGACTGTCGATGAGCAGTTCTTC.

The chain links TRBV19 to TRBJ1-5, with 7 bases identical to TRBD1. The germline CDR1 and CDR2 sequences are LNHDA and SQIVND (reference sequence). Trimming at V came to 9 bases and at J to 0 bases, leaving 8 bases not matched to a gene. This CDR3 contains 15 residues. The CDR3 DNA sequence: TGTGCCAGCAATAAGGGACAGATTAGCAATCAGCCCCAGCATTTT. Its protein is CASNKGQISNQPQHF.

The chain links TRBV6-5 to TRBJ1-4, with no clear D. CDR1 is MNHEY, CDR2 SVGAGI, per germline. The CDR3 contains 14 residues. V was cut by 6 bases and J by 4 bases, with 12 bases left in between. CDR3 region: CASSPTWVNEKLFF. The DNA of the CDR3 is TGTGCCAGCAGCCCGACATGGGTTAATGAAAAACTGTTTTTT.

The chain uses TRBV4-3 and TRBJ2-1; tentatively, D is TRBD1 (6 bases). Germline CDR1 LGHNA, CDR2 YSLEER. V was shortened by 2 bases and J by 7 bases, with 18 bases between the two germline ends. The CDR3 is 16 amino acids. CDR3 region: CASSQNSGYRENEQFF. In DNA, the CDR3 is TGCGCCAGCAGCCAAAATTCGGGGTACAGGGAAAATGAGCAGTTCTTC.

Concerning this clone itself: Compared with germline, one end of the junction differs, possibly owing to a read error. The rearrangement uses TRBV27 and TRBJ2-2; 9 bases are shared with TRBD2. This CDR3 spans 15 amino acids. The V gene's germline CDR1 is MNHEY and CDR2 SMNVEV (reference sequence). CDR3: CARSSRLAEVRELFF. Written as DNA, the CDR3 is TGTGCCAGAAGTTCAAGACTAGCGGAGGTTAGGGAGCTGTTTTTT.

For the CDR3, the DNA is TGTGCCATCAGCTTAGCGGGAGAAAGGGATACAGATACGCAGTATTTT. Its protein is CAISLAGERDTDTQYF. The rearrangement uses TRBV10-3 and TRBJ2-3, with 9 bases aligning to TRBD2. This CDR3 is 16 amino acids long. The V gene's germline CDR1 is ENHRY and CDR2 SYGVKD. The ends lost 6 bases at V and 3 bases at J; junction bases unmatched: 10.

Here the CDR3 reads CASSIRASEEQYF. The CDR3 bases are TGTGCCAGCAGCATTAGGGCCTCGGAAGAGCAGTACTTC. The chain has TRBV11-3 and TRBJ2-7; unclear D gene. This CDR3 spans 13 amino acids. Trimming stripped 5 bases from V and 7 bases from J, with 15 bases between. The germline V gene has CDR1 SGHNT and CDR2 YENEEA.

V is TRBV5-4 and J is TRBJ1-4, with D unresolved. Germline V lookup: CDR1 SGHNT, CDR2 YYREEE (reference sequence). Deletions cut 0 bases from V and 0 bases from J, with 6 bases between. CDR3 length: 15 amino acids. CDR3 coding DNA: TGTGCCAGCAGCTTGGGGCCAGCAACTAATGAAAAACTGTTTTTT. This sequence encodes CASSLGPATNEKLFF.

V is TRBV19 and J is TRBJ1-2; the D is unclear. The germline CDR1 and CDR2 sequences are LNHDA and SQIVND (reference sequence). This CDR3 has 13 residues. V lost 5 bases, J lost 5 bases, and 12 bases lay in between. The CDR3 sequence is CASSSLDGYGYTF. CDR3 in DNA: TGTGCCAGTAGTTCTCTGGACGGATATGGCTACACCTTC.

The CDR3 nucleotides read TGTGCCAGCAGTTTCTCCAGGGGAAGCACTGAAGCTTTCTTT. Residues: CASSFSRGSTEAFF. The chain employs TRBV27 and TRBJ1-1; a weak D match, TRBD1 (6 bases). Germline V lookup: CDR1 MNHEY, CDR2 SMNVEV (reference sequence). This CDR3 has 14 residues. Between the trimmed V and J ends, which lost 3 bases and 4 bases, there was a span of 12 bases.

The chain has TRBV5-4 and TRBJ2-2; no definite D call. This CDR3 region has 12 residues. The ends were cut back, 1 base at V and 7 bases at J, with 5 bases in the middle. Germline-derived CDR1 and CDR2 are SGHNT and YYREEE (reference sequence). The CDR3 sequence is CASSLSDGELFF. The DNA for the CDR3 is TGTGCCAGCAGCTTGTCTGACGGGGAGCTGTTTTTT.

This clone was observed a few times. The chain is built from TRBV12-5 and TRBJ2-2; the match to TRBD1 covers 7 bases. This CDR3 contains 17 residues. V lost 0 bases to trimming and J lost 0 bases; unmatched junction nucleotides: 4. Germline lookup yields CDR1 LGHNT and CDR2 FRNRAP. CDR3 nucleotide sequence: TGTGCTAGTGGTTTGGTACAGGGGACAGCGAACACCGGGGAGCTGTTTTTT. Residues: CASGLVQGTANTGELFF.

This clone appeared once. The CDR3 region has the DNA TGTGCCTGGTACCGTAGGGGTTCGTCGTTCGGAGCCCCCTGGAACACTGAAGCTTTCTTT. Translating gives CAWYRRGSSFGAPWNTEAFF. The rearrangement uses TRBV30 and TRBJ1-1, with a tentative D call TRBD1 (5 bases). Germline values: CDR1 GTSNPN, CDR2 SVGIG (reference sequence). CDR3 length equals 20 residues. Trimming shortened V by 5 bases and J by 1 base, and 32 bases separated the two germline ends.

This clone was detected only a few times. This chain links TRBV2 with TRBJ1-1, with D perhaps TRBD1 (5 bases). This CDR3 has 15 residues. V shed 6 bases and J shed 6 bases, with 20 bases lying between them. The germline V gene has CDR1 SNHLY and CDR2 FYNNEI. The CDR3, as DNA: TGTGCCAGCAGGGGGACTTTAGGTGGGATCGCTGAAGCTTTCTTT. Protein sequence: CASRGTLGGIAEAFF.

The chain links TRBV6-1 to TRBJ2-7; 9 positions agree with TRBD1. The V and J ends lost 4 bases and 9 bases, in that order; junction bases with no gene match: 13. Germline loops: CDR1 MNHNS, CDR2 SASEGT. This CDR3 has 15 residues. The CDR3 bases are TGTGCCAGCAGTGTCGAGGGGACAGGGTCTACCGCGCAGTACTTC. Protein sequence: CASSVEGTGSTAQYF.

The CDR3 sequence is CASSPTRGSNTEAFF. The DNA for the CDR3 is TGTGCCAGCAGCCCTACTAGGGGAAGTAACACTGAAGCTTTCTTT. The chain carries TRBV6-6 and TRBJ1-1; D perhaps matches TRBD1 (5 bases). Germline-derived CDR1 and CDR2 are MNHNY and SVGAGI (reference sequence). V was clipped by 6 bases and J by 2 bases, with 16 bases between them. CDR3 length: 15 amino acids.